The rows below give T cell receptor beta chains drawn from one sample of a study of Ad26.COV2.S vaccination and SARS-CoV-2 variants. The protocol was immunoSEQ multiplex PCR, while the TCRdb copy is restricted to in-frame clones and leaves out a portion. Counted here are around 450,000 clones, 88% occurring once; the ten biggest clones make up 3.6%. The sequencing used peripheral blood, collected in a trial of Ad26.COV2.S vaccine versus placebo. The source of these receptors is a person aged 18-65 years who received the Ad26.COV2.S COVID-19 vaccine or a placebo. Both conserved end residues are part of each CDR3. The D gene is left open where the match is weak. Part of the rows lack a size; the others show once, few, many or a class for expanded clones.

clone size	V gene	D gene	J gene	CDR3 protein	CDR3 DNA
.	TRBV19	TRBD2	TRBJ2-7	CASSMGTSETYEQYF	TGTGCCAGTAGTATGGGGACTAGCGAAACCTACGAGCAGTACTTC
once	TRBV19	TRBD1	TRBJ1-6	CASSIVGTAQGSPLHF	TGTGCCAGTAGTATTGTTGGGACAGCGCAGGGGTCACCCCTCCACTTT
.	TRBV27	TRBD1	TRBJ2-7	CASSLGADRVGSYEQYF	TGTGCCAGCAGTTTAGGGGCCGACAGGGTAGGGTCCTACGAGCAGTACTTC
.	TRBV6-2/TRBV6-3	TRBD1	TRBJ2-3	CASSYRTGHSDTQYF	TGTGCCAGCAGTTACCGGACAGGACATTCAGATACGCAGTATTTT
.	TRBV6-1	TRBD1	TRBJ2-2	CASSEETWTGTNTGELFF	TGTGCCAGCAGTGAAGAAACCTGGACAGGAACGAACACCGGGGAGCTGTTTTTT
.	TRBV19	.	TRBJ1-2	CASSYGDRASNYGYTF	TGTGCCAGTAGCTACGGGGACCGAGCTTCTAACTATGGCTACACCTTC
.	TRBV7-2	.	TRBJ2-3	CASSSGADTQYF	TGTGCCAGCAGCTCTGGGGCAGATACGCAGTATTTT
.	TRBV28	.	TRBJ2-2	CARDRGCHLNTGELFF	TGTGCCAGAGATCGGGGGTGTCACCTTAACACCGGGGAGCTGTTTTTT
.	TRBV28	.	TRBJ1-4	CASSRTTTNEKLFF	TGTGCCAGCAGCCGGACGACAACTAATGAAAAACTGTTTTTT
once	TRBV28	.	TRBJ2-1	CASRNNREMYTEQFF	TGTGCCAGCAGGAATAACAGGGAAATGTATACTGAGCAGTTCTTC
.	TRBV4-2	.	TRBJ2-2	CASSQANRGPGELFF	TGTGCCAGCAGCCAAGCAAACAGAGGACCCGGGGAGCTGTTTTTT
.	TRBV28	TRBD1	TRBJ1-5	CASSISGGSGNQPQHF	TGTGCCAGCAGTATTTCAGGGGGCTCAGGGAATCAGCCCCAGCATTTT
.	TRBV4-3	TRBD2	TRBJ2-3	CASSQADSGGLAGDTQYF	TGCGCCAGCAGCCAAGCTGATAGCGGGGGCCTTGCGGGGGATACGCAGTATTTT
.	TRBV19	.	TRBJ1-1	CASGGTEAFF	TGTGCCAGTGGGGGTACTGAAGCTTTCTTT